This T cell receptor beta chain was documented in a study of type 1 regulatory T cells. This clonotype turned up a few times. One entry per CDR3 protein results from TCRdb running MiXCR on the reads. The repertoire holds about 100,000 distinct CDR3 sequences, about 28% seen once, with 2% to 2.5% in the top ten. Sequencing used CD4+ T cells, either the whole sample or a sorted fraction (not recorded which). The receptor comes from a human donor in good health.

Here the CDR3 DNA reads TGTGCCAGCAGCTTAGGGCGACCGGGACTTGAAAAACTGTTTTTT. Its translation: CASSLGRPGLEKLFF. V usage is TRBV7-2 and J usage is TRBJ1-4, with TRBD1 as a possible D gene (5 bases). Germline V gene lookup returns CDR1 SGHTA and CDR2 FQGNSA. The V end lost 1 base, the J end lost 7 bases, and 13 bases lay between the germline ends. The CDR3 runs 15 residues.